This entry is about one T cell receptor (beta chain). The antigen is undetermined. Sample-barcoded 5' priming and a J-beta primer mix drove a second PCR of about 7 to 12 cycles. The yield of each sample was at least 2.5 million CDR3-containing paired-end reads. TCRdb passed the 5' RACE reads through MiXCR, listing each CDR3 protein once. The sample shows approximately 800,000 distinct CDR3 sequences, around 25% of them seen only once. Germline CDR1 is SQVTM and CDR2 is ANQGSEA. The CDR3 consists of 15 residues. Trimming left V 4 bases short and J 1 base short, with 16 bases between. The record originates from a study of blood T cells in healthy people across ages. Study conclusions and caveats: Long-lived and aged donors differed, with more naive CD4+ cells and higher diversity in the long-lived.

The sample was also reused in another study, on T cells of mothers and their children. Per that paper: Healthy Caucasian mothers, three in number, and their six children were the donors.

This TCR came from a boy aged 5-17 years in good health. The sample consisted of blood. The rearrangement uses TRBV29-1 and TRBJ1-1, with D unresolved. The CDR3 DNA reads TGCAGCGTTGTAGACCCACACGCTCCGAACACTGAAGCTTTCTTT. Encoded protein: CSVVDPHAPNTEAFF.